This passage covers 28 T cell receptor beta chains from one sample sequenced in a study of T cell responses to AZD1222 COVID-19 vaccine. The method was immunoSEQ multiplex PCR; TCRdb's version includes in-frame clones alone and lacks a portion of them. The sample records some 66,000 clones, 89% being singletons. Sequenced here: peripheral blood, sampled 28 days after the second AZD1222 dose. These receptors were obtained from an adult who received the AZD1222 COVID-19 vaccine.

CDR3 residues: CASSEGGTNYGYTF. CDR3 DNA sequence: TGTGCCAGCAGTGAAGGTGGAACCAACTATGGCTACACCTTC. The rearrangement joins TRBV6-1 to TRBJ1-2; D is undetermined. The length of the CDR3 is 14 residues. The V end was cut by 1 base, the J end by 2 bases, with 8 bases between. CDR1 and CDR2 from the germline V gene are MNHNS and SASEGT.

Only one count was recorded for this clone. The CDR3 bases are TGCAGTGCTAGTACTTCCGGAAAGAATTCACCCCTCCACTTT. This codes for CSASTSGKNSPLHF. The chain has TRBV20-1 and TRBJ1-6; D gene unclear. Trimming stripped 3 bases from V and 7 bases from J, with 13 bases between. Germline CDR1 reads DFQATT; CDR2 reads SNEGSKA (reference sequence). The CDR3 length is 14 residues.

The chain couples TRBV5-1 to TRBJ2-1, with 13 bases matching TRBD2. Germline values: CDR1 SGHRS, CDR2 YFSETQ. The length of the CDR3 is 19 residues. The ends lost 4 bases at V and 2 bases at J; junction bases unmatched: 12. DNA for the CDR3: TGCGCCAGCAGCCAATACGGACTAGCGGGAGAAGCACCCTACAATGAGCAGTTCTTC. The encoded protein is CASSQYGLAGEAPYNEQFF.

This clone was observed a handful of times. The rearrangement joins TRBV19 to TRBJ1-2; no firm D call. V was cut by 6 bases and J by 8 bases, with 7 bases left in between. The CDR3 is 10 residues long. Germline CDR1 and CDR2: LNHDA and SQIVND (reference sequence). The CDR3: CASRSGGYTF. The CDR3 DNA follows: TGTGCCAGTAGGTCTGGGGGCTACACCTTC.

The chain has TRBV30 and TRBJ2-7; D is unclear. Trimming took off 1 base at V and 4 bases at J, with 8 bases between the two ends. CDR3 length: 12 amino acids. CDR1 is GTSNPN and CDR2 is SVGIG in the germline V gene (reference sequence). CDR3 residues: CAWSGGRYEQYF. CDR3 coding DNA: TGTGCCTGGAGTGGAGGTCGGTACGAGCAGTACTTC.

Only one count was recorded for this clone. The V and J genes are TRBV7-2 and TRBJ2-7; no clear D gene. Germline CDR1 SGHTA, CDR2 FQGNSA. The CDR3 consists of 14 residues. The germline V and J ends were trimmed by 4 bases and 0 bases, with 10 bases remaining between them. CDR3 loop: CASSSHSNSYEQYF. The CDR3 DNA sequence: TGTGCCAGCAGCTCCCACAGCAACTCCTACGAGCAGTACTTC.

This chain uses TRBV6-1 with TRBJ2-5; the D gene is possibly TRBD1 (5 bases). The CDR3 has 15 residues. The germline V and J ends were trimmed by 3 bases and 1 base, with 12 bases remaining between them. Germline CDR1 is MNHNS and CDR2 is SASEGT. The CDR3 bases are TGTGCCAGCAGTGATGGCAGGGCCACCCAAGAGACCCAGTACTTC. It yields the protein CASSDGRATQETQYF.

The V call is TRBV7-7, the J call TRBJ2-2; TRBD1 aligns across 7 bases. V was clipped by 5 bases and J by 2 bases; unmatched bases: 8. Germline V gene data show CDR1 as SSHAT and CDR2 as FNYEAQ (reference sequence). The CDR3 consists of 16 residues. In nucleotides, the CDR3 is TGTGCCAGCAGCCCCTCTCAGGGGGTAAACACCGGGGAGCTGTTTTTT. Protein sequence: CASSPSQGVNTGELFF.

The CDR3 sequence is CASSLGTGTVQYF. CDR3 bases: TGTGCCAGCAGTTTGGGGACAGGGACCGTGCAGTACTTC. This rearrangement joins TRBV6-1 to TRBJ2-7; 9 bases line up with TRBD1. Germline trimming cut 5 bases from V and 9 bases from J; bases unmatched to any gene: 8. CDR3 length: 13 residues. Looked up from germline, CDR1 is MNHNS and CDR2 is SASEGT.

The gene calls are TRBV6-5 and TRBJ1-4, with no clear D. The V gene's germline CDR1 is MNHEY and CDR2 SVGAGI. The CDR3 is 13 amino acids. Trimming took off 3 bases at V and 4 bases at J, with 6 bases between the two ends. Here the CDR3 reads CASSYDYNEKLFF. In DNA, the CDR3 is TGTGCCAGCAGTTATGACTATAATGAAAAACTGTTTTTT.

The genes are TRBV18 and TRBJ1-4, with a possible D match to TRBD1 (6 bases). Germline V CDR1 and CDR2: KGHSH, LQKENI. Trimming shortened V by 3 bases and J by 6 bases, and 14 bases separated the two germline ends. The CDR3 is made up of 15 amino acids. The CDR3 spells CASSPRQGKDEKLFF. CDR3 DNA sequence: TGTGCCAGCTCACCGCGCCAGGGGAAGGATGAAAAACTGTTTTTT.

This chain connects TRBV6-5 to TRBJ1-2; 7 positions match TRBD1. The CDR3 sequence is 13 residues long. Per the germline V gene, CDR1 is MNHEY and CDR2 is SVGAGI. Trimming removed 5 bases from V and 2 bases from J; junction bases left unmatched: 2. The CDR3, as DNA: TGTGCCAGCAGTATGGACAGGAACTATGGCTACACCTTC. Protein sequence: CASSMDRNYGYTF.

CDR3 DNA sequence: TGTGCCAGTACCCTCTCCGGTTACAATGAGCAGTTCTTC. Translating it yields CASTLSGYNEQFF. The gene calls are TRBV19 and TRBJ2-1; D call uncertain. The V and J ends lost 7 bases and 4 bases respectively, with 11 bases between them. This CDR3 comprises 13 residues. Germline V gene data show CDR1 as LNHDA and CDR2 as SQIVND (reference sequence).

This chain uses TRBV29-1 with TRBJ2-2; perhaps TRBD1 as D (6 bases). The CDR3 contains 12 residues. Trimming cost V 8 bases and J 5 bases, with 12 bases left between them. Germline CDR1 and CDR2: SQVTM and ANQGSEA. The CDR3 DNA reads TGCAGCACCTGGGACACAACCGGGGAGCTGTTTTTT. Its protein product is CSTWDTTGELFF.

The CDR3 spells CASSESKGLLITVSYNEQFF. The CDR3 nucleotides are TGCGCCAGCAGTGAGTCGAAGGGACTACTGATTACAGTCTCCTACAATGAGCAGTTCTTC. The V gene is TRBV10-2, the J gene TRBJ2-1; 7 bases align to TRBD2. In germline, CDR1 is WSHSY, CDR2 SAAADI. The CDR3 consists of 20 residues. Germline trimming cut 0 bases from V and 0 bases from J; bases unmatched to any gene: 14.

The chain uses TRBV7-7 and TRBJ2-5; TRBD2 matches 7 bases. The CDR3 length is 16 residues. V lost 1 base to trimming and J lost 0 bases; unmatched junction nucleotides: 5. Germline assignment: CDR1 SSHAT and CDR2 FNYEAQ (reference sequence). The CDR3 DNA reads TGTGCCAGCAGCTTAGGGGGGGGTCCCTACCAAGAGACCCAGTACTTC. Encoded protein: CASSLGGGPYQETQYF.

The chain couples TRBV28 to TRBJ2-7; D remains ambiguous. CDR3 length: 11 amino acids. V was shortened by 6 bases and J by 5 bases, with 8 bases between the two germline ends. Germline CDR1 MDHEN, CDR2 SYDVKM. The CDR3 loop reads CASSPWDEQYF. The DNA for the CDR3 is TGTGCCAGCAGCCCCTGGGACGAGCAGTACTTC.

The V and J genes are TRBV7-9 and TRBJ2-4, with D possibly matching TRBD1 (5 bases). The CDR3 spans 16 residues. V was pared by 3 bases and J by 2 bases, with 14 bases between. The germline gives CDR1 SEHNR, CDR2 FQNEAQ (reference sequence). The CDR3 protein is CASSFTQGFTKNIQYF. The CDR3 nucleotides are TGTGCCAGCAGCTTTACGCAGGGATTTACCAAAAACATTCAGTACTTC.

This chain connects TRBV14 to TRBJ2-1; 8 positions agree with TRBD2. The CDR3 has 15 residues. V dropped 1 base and J dropped 8; count of bases not matched to a gene: 7. Germline V CDR1 and CDR2: SGHDN, FVKESK. CDR3 DNA: TGTGCCAGCAGCCAAGCGGGAGGGCCGTTGTATGAGCAGTTCTTC. This codes for CASSQAGGPLYEQFF.

This chain connects TRBV9 to TRBJ2-2, with 10 bases fitting TRBD2. The CDR3 is 15 residues long. V lost 2 bases and J lost 5; bases outside the gene matches: 3. From germline, CDR1 is SGDLS and CDR2 YYNGEE. The CDR3 DNA reads as TGTGCCAGCAGCGTCGATAGCGGGAGGACCGGGGAGCTGTTTTTT. The encoded protein is CASSVDSGRTGELFF.

A few counts support this clone. The chain uses TRBV9 and TRBJ1-1; D uncertain. The germline V gene has CDR1 SGDLS and CDR2 YYNGEE. Trimming pared 3 bases from V and 5 bases from J, leaving 11 bases between. The CDR3 contains 13 residues. The CDR3, as DNA: TGTGCCAGCAGCGCCTCGCAGACAACTGAAGCTTTCTTT. Translated: CASSASQTTEAFF.

The V and J genes are TRBV23-1 and TRBJ2-3, with D perhaps TRBD1 or TRBD2 (6 bases each). TRBV23-1 is treated as an ORF (open reading frame) with a function not yet certain. The CDR3 runs to 13 residues. Trimming left V 10 bases short and J 3 bases short, with 14 bases between. The CDR3, as DNA: TGCGCCACCTGGGGGGCCGGAACAGATACGCAGTATTTT. Translating gives CATWGAGTDTQYF.

This chain joins TRBV3-1 (or the pseudogene TRBV3-2) and TRBJ1-2, with D maybe TRBD1 (6 bases). The CDR3 has 14 residues. V lost 0 bases, J lost 8 bases, and 13 bases lay in between. Germline V gene sequence: CDR1 LGHDT, CDR2 YNNKEL (reference sequence). This CDR3 reads CASSQDVLGGGYTF. In DNA form, the CDR3 reads TGTGCCAGCAGCCAAGATGTTTTAGGGGGAGGCTACACCTTC.

CDR3 nucleotides: TGCGCCAGCAGTAAGGGTACGGGGGGAGGCGAGCAGTACTTC. Its translation is CASSKGTGGGEQYF. The rearrangement uses TRBV5-1 and TRBJ2-7, with TRBD2 matching over 7 bases. CDR3 size: 14 residues. Trimming at V came to 5 bases and at J to 6 bases, leaving 11 bases not matched to a gene. Germline CDR1 is SGHRS and CDR2 is YFSETQ. Full variable domain (outside the CDR3, taken from reference TRBV5-1 and TRBJ2-7): KAGVTQTPRYLIKTRGQQVTLSCSPISGHRSVSWYQQTPGQGLQFLFEYFSETQRNKGNFPGRFSGRQFSNSRSEMNVSTLELGDSALYLCASSKGTGGGEQYFGPGTRLTVT.

V gene TRBV6-5 combines with J gene TRBJ1-5; 7 bases align to TRBD1. V dropped 7 bases and J dropped 5; count of bases not matched to a gene: 8. Germline assignment: CDR1 MNHEY and CDR2 SVGAGI. This CDR3 is built from 14 residues. The CDR3 coding sequence is TGTGCCAGCACAGGAGGGGGCTCGGATCAGCCCCAGCATTTT. Encoded protein: CASTGGGSDQPQHF.

J is TRBJ2-3 and V is TRBV6-6; no definite D call. The CDR3 extends over 13 amino acids. Germline lookup yields CDR1 MNHNY and CDR2 SVGAGI (reference sequence). Trimming removed 4 bases at V and 8 bases at J, with 13 bases between. The CDR3 DNA is TGTGCCAGCAGTTCCGCCGAAAGCTTTACGCAGTATTTT. Protein sequence: CASSSAESFTQYF.

The V call is TRBV5-1, the J call TRBJ2-3, with 8 bases aligning to TRBD1. V shed 6 bases, J shed 0 bases, and the junction held 6 bases outside the gene matches. Germline V gene data show CDR1 as SGHRS and CDR2 as YFSETQ. This CDR3 contains 15 residues. The CDR3 spells CASIPDRASTDTQYF. The CDR3 DNA follows: TGCGCCAGCATCCCGGACAGGGCTAGCACAGATACGCAGTATTTT.

V gene TRBV7-8 combines with J gene TRBJ2-5; tentative D call: TRBD1 (5 bases). Germline V lookup: CDR1 SGHVS, CDR2 FQNEAQ. CDR3 length: 15 amino acids. V gave up 5 bases and J gave up 2 bases, with 15 bases separating them. The CDR3 DNA reads as TGTGCCAGCAGCGTAACAACAGGTTTGCAAGAGACCCAGTACTTC. It is translated as CASSVTTGLQETQYF.